This TCR beta chain originates from a study of blood T cell repertoires in COVID-19. Using immunoSEQ multiplex PCR, the repertoire was profiled, and TCRdb retains in-frame clones only, with some absent. The data show 150,000 to 200,000 clones, 86% seen once. The sample consisted of peripheral blood. This clonotype was obtained from a man between 18 and 35 years old with acute or convalescent COVID-19.

The CDR3 bases are TGTGCCAGCAGTCCCCTCCCGGGGTCCCAAGAGACCCAGTACTTC. This encodes CASSPLPGSQETQYF. The chain carries TRBV6-5 and TRBJ2-5, with a possible D match to TRBD2 (5 bases). The CDR3 sequence is 15 residues long. With 5 bases removed from V and 1 base from J, the gap between germline ends came to 14 bases. The germline CDR1 and CDR2 sequences are MNHEY and SVGAGI.